These T cell receptor beta chains were read from a single sample in a study of blood T cell repertoires in COVID-19. Assay used: immunoSEQ multiplex PCR; TCRdb lists only in-frame clones, some missing. The sample carries a few hundred thousand clones, approximately 86% recorded once. Sequencing used peripheral blood. The receptors were sampled from a man in his fifties or sixties with acute or convalescent COVID-19. CDR3s include the opening cysteine and the closing phenylalanine or tryptophan. The D gene is left open where the match is weak. Only part of the rows carry a size: once, few, many, or a class if the clone is expanded.

j_gene: TRBJ1-2; d_gene: NA; v_gene: TRBV7-2; abundance: once; CDR3nt: TGTGCCAGCAGCTTCAGGGCCCCAGTTAACTATGGCTACACCTTC; CDR3aa: CASSFRAPVNYGYTF
j_gene: TRBJ2-3; d_gene: TRBD2; v_gene: TRBV28; abundance: NA; CDR3nt: TGTGCCAGCAGTCCAAGCGGGAGGAGGGAGTATTTT; CDR3aa: CASSPSGRREYF
j_gene: TRBJ1-6; d_gene: TRBD1; v_gene: TRBV6-5; abundance: NA; CDR3nt: TGTGCCAGCATACAGGGGAACTATAATTCACCCCTCCACTTT; CDR3aa: CASIQGNYNSPLHF
j_gene: TRBJ1-3; d_gene: TRBD1; v_gene: TRBV3-1/TRBV3-2; abundance: many; CDR3nt: TGTGCCAGCAGCCAAGTCTTAGGCAGGGGGACGTCTGGAAACACCATATATTTT; CDR3aa: CASSQVLGRGTSGNTIYF
j_gene: TRBJ1-6; d_gene: NA; v_gene: TRBV6-1; abundance: NA; CDR3nt: TGTGCCAGCAGTGAAGGCAGGGTCAATAATTCACCCCTCCACTTT; CDR3aa: CASSEGRVNNSPLHF
j_gene: TRBJ2-1; d_gene: TRBD2; v_gene: TRBV7-6; abundance: NA; CDR3nt: TGTGCCAGCAGCTTAGCCCCCGGACTAGCGGGGCCTCGAACCACCTACAATGAGCAGTTCTTC; CDR3aa: CASSLAPGLAGPRTTYNEQFF
j_gene: TRBJ1-1; d_gene: TRBD1; v_gene: TRBV25-1; abundance: NA; CDR3nt: TGTGCCAGCAGTGAATCAGGGGGTACTGAAGCTTTCTTT; CDR3aa: CASSESGGTEAFF
j_gene: TRBJ2-3; d_gene: NA; v_gene: TRBV7-3; abundance: NA; CDR3nt: TGTGCCAGCAGCTTATCTCCAGGGCAGGTAGATACGCAGTATTTT; CDR3aa: CASSLSPGQVDTQYF
j_gene: TRBJ2-1; d_gene: NA; v_gene: TRBV5-1; abundance: once; CDR3nt: TGCGCCAGCAGCTTGGCGCCAGGAACGACCGGGGGGCCCTACAATGAGCAGTTCTTC; CDR3aa: CASSLAPGTTGGPYNEQFF
j_gene: TRBJ2-2; d_gene: TRBD2; v_gene: TRBV2; abundance: few; CDR3nt: TGTGCCAGCAGTGGAAGCGGGGGCGGGACCGGGGAGCTGTTTTTT; CDR3aa: CASSGSGGGTGELFF
j_gene: TRBJ2-5; d_gene: TRBD2; v_gene: TRBV5-1; abundance: NA; CDR3nt: TGCGCCAGCAACCCGGGGGGGGCGGGGAACCAAGAGACCCAGTACTTC; CDR3aa: CASNPGGAGNQETQYF
j_gene: TRBJ1-6; d_gene: NA; v_gene: TRBV28; abundance: NA; CDR3nt: TGTGCCAGCAGTTCGCCAGGGTGGGTTTCACCCCTCCACTTT; CDR3aa: CASSSPGWVSPLHF
j_gene: TRBJ1-3; d_gene: TRBD1; v_gene: TRBV6-6; abundance: NA; CDR3nt: TGTGCCAGCAGTCCCACAGGGGGTCAAGGAAACACCATATATTTT; CDR3aa: CASSPTGGQGNTIYF
j_gene: TRBJ2-3; d_gene: NA; v_gene: TRBV3-1/TRBV3-2; abundance: NA; CDR3nt: TGTGCCAGCAGCCGCTCAGTGGATACGCAGTATTTT; CDR3aa: CASSRSVDTQYF
j_gene: TRBJ2-7; d_gene: NA; v_gene: TRBV25-1; abundance: NA; CDR3nt: TGTGCCAGCAGTGAATATGGAGGGCCCTACGAGCAGTACTTC; CDR3aa: CASSEYGGPYEQYF
j_gene: TRBJ1-2; d_gene: TRBD1; v_gene: TRBV19; abundance: NA; CDR3nt: TGTGCCAGTAGTCCATCGGGACAGTCTATATTAGTGGTGGCGAATGGCTACACCTTC; CDR3aa: CASSPSGQSILVVANGYTF
j_gene: TRBJ1-6; d_gene: NA; v_gene: TRBV4-1; abundance: once; CDR3nt: TGCGCCAGCAGCCAAGAACGCGGCGGGAACTCCTATAATTCACCCCTCCACTTT; CDR3aa: CASSQERGGNSYNSPLHF
j_gene: TRBJ1-2; d_gene: NA; v_gene: TRBV11-2; abundance: NA; CDR3nt: TGTGCCAGCAGCTTAGGTCCAGTCTATGGCTACACCTTC; CDR3aa: CASSLGPVYGYTF
j_gene: TRBJ2-7; d_gene: TRBD1; v_gene: TRBV28; abundance: NA; CDR3nt: TGTGCCAGCAGTTCGCGCATGGACAGGGGCCTCGGAGAGCAGTACTTC; CDR3aa: CASSSRMDRGLGEQYF
j_gene: TRBJ1-1; d_gene: TRBD1; v_gene: TRBV6-2/TRBV6-3; abundance: NA; CDR3nt: TGTGCCAGCAGTTACCGGACAGGGAAAACTGAAGCTTTCTTT; CDR3aa: CASSYRTGKTEAFF
j_gene: TRBJ1-4; d_gene: NA; v_gene: TRBV3-1/TRBV3-2; abundance: NA; CDR3nt: TGTGCCAGCAGCCAAGGCGCAACTAATGAAAAACTGTTTTTT; CDR3aa: CASSQGATNEKLFF
j_gene: TRBJ1-1; d_gene: NA; v_gene: TRBV3-1/TRBV3-2; abundance: NA; CDR3nt: TGTGCCAGCAGCCAAGATCGGGGGGGGTTCTTCACTGAAGCTTTCTTT; CDR3aa: CASSQDRGGFFTEAFF
j_gene: TRBJ1-6; d_gene: TRBD1; v_gene: TRBV6-5; abundance: once; CDR3nt: TGTGCCAGCAGTTACTCGAGGGGCAGGGGGCAATCACCCCTCCACTTT; CDR3aa: CASSYSRGRGQSPLHF
j_gene: TRBJ2-3; d_gene: NA; v_gene: TRBV6-5; abundance: NA; CDR3nt: TGTGCCAGCAGTTACGACTTTAGCACAGATACGCAGTATTTT; CDR3aa: CASSYDFSTDTQYF
j_gene: TRBJ1-4; d_gene: TRBD1; v_gene: TRBV6-5; abundance: NA; CDR3nt: TGTGCCAGCAAGTCAGGGGGCGCGGGTGAAAAACTGTTTTTT; CDR3aa: CASKSGGAGEKLFF
j_gene: TRBJ1-4; d_gene: NA; v_gene: TRBV3-1/TRBV3-2; abundance: NA; CDR3nt: TGTGCCAGCAGCCAAGCTGTGGGGGAGGGTGAAAAACTGTTTTTT; CDR3aa: CASSQAVGEGEKLFF
j_gene: TRBJ1-3; d_gene: NA; v_gene: TRBV25-1; abundance: NA; CDR3nt: TGTGCCAGCAGATATACAGGAAGCTCTGGAAACACCATATATTTT; CDR3aa: CASRYTGSSGNTIYF
j_gene: TRBJ2-1; d_gene: TRBD2; v_gene: TRBV5-1; abundance: NA; CDR3nt: TGCGCCAGCAGCTTGGAGCTAGCGGGGACGGATGAGCAGTTCTTC; CDR3aa: CASSLELAGTDEQFF
j_gene: TRBJ1-4; d_gene: NA; v_gene: TRBV18; abundance: NA; CDR3nt: TGTGCCAGCTCACCTCAACGGGGTCCTAATGAAAAACTGTTTTTT; CDR3aa: CASSPQRGPNEKLFF
j_gene: TRBJ1-4; d_gene: NA; v_gene: TRBV5-5; abundance: NA; CDR3nt: TGTGCCAGCAGCCCCTCGGGAGGGTTATTCGCAACTAATGAAAAACTGTTTTTT; CDR3aa: CASSPSGGLFATNEKLFF
j_gene: TRBJ2-7; d_gene: TRBD2; v_gene: TRBV28; abundance: once; CDR3nt: TGTGCCAGCTCCCGGGGGGGGGCAGATTACGAGCAGTACTTC; CDR3aa: CASSRGGADYEQYF
j_gene: TRBJ2-7; d_gene: NA; v_gene: TRBV27; abundance: NA; CDR3nt: TGTGCCAGCAGTTATGGCAGGGGGGACGAGCAGTACTTC; CDR3aa: CASSYGRGDEQYF
j_gene: TRBJ2-5; d_gene: NA; v_gene: TRBV11-2; abundance: few; CDR3nt: TGTGCCAGCAGCCCCGCGCGGGTTGTAAGAGAGACCCAGTACTTC; CDR3aa: CASSPARVVRETQYF
j_gene: TRBJ2-5; d_gene: TRBD1; v_gene: TRBV6-5; abundance: NA; CDR3nt: TGTGCCAGCAGTTACGGGACAGGGGGCGAAGAGACCCAGTACTTC; CDR3aa: CASSYGTGGEETQYF
j_gene: TRBJ1-2; d_gene: NA; v_gene: TRBV19; abundance: NA; CDR3nt: TGTGCCAGTAGTACGGGGGGCAGGTATGGCTACACCTTC; CDR3aa: CASSTGGRYGYTF
j_gene: TRBJ1-5; d_gene: TRBD1; v_gene: TRBV6-1; abundance: NA; CDR3nt: TGTGCCAGCAGTGAAGCGACGCGGACAGGTAATCAGCCCCAGCATTTT; CDR3aa: CASSEATRTGNQPQHF
j_gene: TRBJ1-2; d_gene: TRBD1; v_gene: TRBV9; abundance: NA; CDR3nt: TGTGCCAGCAGCGCCTCCGGGACAGGGGGTACCCCGGGCTACACCTTC; CDR3aa: CASSASGTGGTPGYTF
j_gene: TRBJ1-2; d_gene: NA; v_gene: TRBV19; abundance: once; CDR3nt: TGTGCCAGTAGTATCGGAGTAGGCTATGGCTACACCTTC; CDR3aa: CASSIGVGYGYTF
j_gene: TRBJ2-5; d_gene: NA; v_gene: TRBV2; abundance: NA; CDR3nt: TGTGCCAGCACCCGGGATGGGCCCGCAGAGACCCAGTACTTC; CDR3aa: CASTRDGPAETQYF
j_gene: TRBJ2-5; d_gene: TRBD2; v_gene: TRBV2; abundance: NA; CDR3nt: TGTGCCAGCAGGCAAGCGGGGCGGGAGACCCAGTACTTC; CDR3aa: CASRQAGRETQYF
j_gene: TRBJ2-4; d_gene: NA; v_gene: TRBV5-4; abundance: NA; CDR3nt: TGTGCCAGCAGCTTACGACAGTCCAAAAACATTCAGTACTTC; CDR3aa: CASSLRQSKNIQYF
j_gene: TRBJ1-1; d_gene: TRBD1; v_gene: TRBV7-6; abundance: NA; CDR3nt: TGTGCCAGCAGCTCTGACAGGGTGACTGAAGCTTTCTTT; CDR3aa: CASSSDRVTEAFF
j_gene: TRBJ1-2; d_gene: TRBD1; v_gene: TRBV18; abundance: NA; CDR3nt: TGTGCCAGCTCACCACTCGGGACAGGGTCCTATGGCTACACCTTC; CDR3aa: CASSPLGTGSYGYTF
j_gene: TRBJ2-4; d_gene: TRBD2; v_gene: TRBV19; abundance: NA; CDR3nt: TGTGCCAGTAGTATTTGGGCCCTAGCGGGGGGGCCGGCGACTACCAAAAACATTCAGTACTTC; CDR3aa: CASSIWALAGGPATTKNIQYF
j_gene: TRBJ1-2; d_gene: TRBD1; v_gene: TRBV29-1; abundance: NA; CDR3nt: TGCAGCGTTGAGACAGGGTCCGGCTACACCTTC; CDR3aa: CSVETGSGYTF
j_gene: TRBJ1-2; d_gene: NA; v_gene: TRBV5-6; abundance: NA; CDR3nt: TGTGCCAGCAGCTTGTTCTGGGAGGGTAACTATGGCTACACCTTC; CDR3aa: CASSLFWEGNYGYTF
j_gene: TRBJ2-2; d_gene: TRBD2; v_gene: TRBV6-2/TRBV6-3; abundance: NA; CDR3nt: TGTGCCAGCAGTCGGCTCGCGGGGGGTTTCACCGGGGAGCTGTTTTTT; CDR3aa: CASSRLAGGFTGELFF
j_gene: TRBJ2-1; d_gene: NA; v_gene: TRBV5-1; abundance: NA; CDR3nt: TGCGCCAGCAGATGGGAGGCGGTCCTGTACAATGAGCAGTTCTTC; CDR3aa: CASRWEAVLYNEQFF
j_gene: TRBJ2-3; d_gene: TRBD2; v_gene: TRBV24-1; abundance: NA; CDR3nt: TGTGCCACCAGTGACCGCAAGGGAAGCGGGGGGGCAGATACGCAGTATTTT; CDR3aa: CATSDRKGSGGADTQYF
j_gene: TRBJ2-1; d_gene: NA; v_gene: TRBV7-2; abundance: NA; CDR3nt: TGTGCCAGCAGTCCCGAACAGTCACACAATGAGCAGTTCTTC; CDR3aa: CASSPEQSHNEQFF
j_gene: TRBJ1-6; d_gene: TRBD1; v_gene: TRBV15; abundance: NA; CDR3nt: TGTGCCACCAGCAGCGAGACCGGGACAGCTAATTCACCCCTCCACTTT; CDR3aa: CATSSETGTANSPLHF
j_gene: TRBJ2-1; d_gene: NA; v_gene: TRBV11-3; abundance: once; CDR3nt: TGTGCCAGCAGCTCGGTTGGGGGGTCCCACAATGAGCAGTTCTTC; CDR3aa: CASSSVGGSHNEQFF
j_gene: TRBJ2-7; d_gene: NA; v_gene: TRBV5-1; abundance: NA; CDR3nt: TGCGCCAGCAGCACCGACAGCGTCTACGAGCAGTACTTC; CDR3aa: CASSTDSVYEQYF
j_gene: TRBJ1-5; d_gene: NA; v_gene: TRBV7-8; abundance: many; CDR3nt: TGTGCCAGCAGCTTAGGCGGCCCCGGGAACCAGCCCCAGCATTTT; CDR3aa: CASSLGGPGNQPQHF
j_gene: TRBJ2-7; d_gene: TRBD1; v_gene: TRBV27; abundance: NA; CDR3nt: TGTGCCAGCAGTTTCTACCCTGGGACAGGGGCCCACGAGCAGTACTTC; CDR3aa: CASSFYPGTGAHEQYF
j_gene: TRBJ1-2; d_gene: TRBD1; v_gene: TRBV12-3/TRBV12-4; abundance: NA; CDR3nt: TGTGCCAGCACCGCAGGGGGGCCCTTC; CDR3aa: CASTAGGPF
j_gene: TRBJ1-2; d_gene: TRBD1; v_gene: TRBV18; abundance: NA; CDR3nt: TGTGCCAGCTCACCACAGACAGGGGATAATGGCTACACCTTC; CDR3aa: CASSPQTGDNGYTF